This T cell receptor (beta chain) emerged from a study of T cell changes during pregnancy in multiple sclerosis. Clones were sequenced by immunoSEQ multiplex PCR, and TCRdb holds only the in-frame ones, with some missing. The profile shows over 30,000 clones, about 91% of them singletons. The CDR3 spans 14 residues. Unmatched junction bases numbered 5, after V lost 6 bases and J lost 2 bases. In germline, CDR1 is ENHRY, CDR2 SYGVKD. The starting material was CD4+ T cells from peripheral blood mononuclear cells, obtained in the third trimester of pregnancy. This sequence was found in a female donor with multiple sclerosis, enrolled in a pregnancy study. The genes are TRBV10-3 and TRBJ2-3; TRBD1 matches 7 bases. In DNA, the CDR3 is TGTGCCATCAGCAAAGACAGGGTCACAGATACGCAGTATTTT. Translating gives CAISKDRVTDTQYF.